The clone carrying this T cell receptor beta chain ranks as medium-sized. Its cognate antigen is unknown. CDR3 size: 15 residues. Germline V gene sequence: CDR1 SGDLS, CDR2 YYNGEE. J gave up 3 bases and V 0 bases, and 5 bases lay outside the gene matches. This sample was taken from a study of CD8 T cells in ankylosing spondylitis. The TCR beta libraries were generated through quantitative 5'-RACE incorporating molecular barcodes. TCRdb re-called the 5' RACE reads with MiXCR, one entry per CDR3 protein. The data show around 6,800 distinct CDR3 sequences, with more than 8% seen just once and roughly 24% held by the top ten. General study results and limits: A motif in TCR beta, a set of under ten highly homologous variants, appeared characteristic of ankylosing spondylitis blood. The authors found the disease-linked clones to be CD8+ and relatively rare in peripheral blood.

The sequenced material came from blood, either unsorted or a sorted T cell fraction (not recorded which). The TCR was taken from a male donor with ankylosing spondylitis or in good health (not recorded which). V gene TRBV9 combines with J gene TRBJ2-5; the match to TRBD2 covers 7 bases. CDR3 DNA: TGTGCCAGCAGCGTAGGGACTAGAGGAAAAGAGACCCAGTACTTC. This codes for CASSVGTRGKETQYF.